Below, 28 T cell receptor beta chains from the same sample are listed, as sequenced in a study of T-cell memory formation after mild COVID-19. TCRdb itself ran the 5' RACE reads through MiXCR, one entry per CDR3 protein. This table has approximately 340,000 distinct CDR3 sequences, 10% to 15% appearing once. The specimen sequenced was PBMCs or a T cell subset sorted from them (not recorded which). These receptors came from a man between 18 and 35 years old who had mild COVID-19 (a few samples of this study predate the infection). Cell type and time point are not known.

This clonotype came up once. The gene calls are TRBV2 and TRBJ1-1; D unresolved. Germline CDR1 is SNHLY and CDR2 is FYNNEI. Trimming removed 7 bases at V and 7 bases at J, with 10 bases between. The CDR3 totals 11 residues. The CDR3 DNA is TGTGCCAGCACGCCTTGGGGTGAAGCTTTCTTT. Its translation: CASTPWGEAFF.

CDR3 bases: TGTGCCAGCAGCTTAGCAGGGGGTGTAAGCTACGAGCAGTACTTC. Translated: CASSLAGGVSYEQYF. This sequence joins TRBV7-9 and TRBJ2-7, with a tentative D call TRBD1 (6 bases). This CDR3 has 15 residues. V was clipped by 0 bases and J by 3 bases, with 12 bases between them. The V gene's germline CDR1 is SEHNR and CDR2 FQNEAQ (reference sequence).

This clonotype appeared a few times. J is TRBJ2-3 and V is TRBV20-1, with 8 nucleotides matching TRBD1. With V trimmed by 5 bases and J by 1 base, 2 bases remained unmatched. The CDR3 runs 13 residues. Per germline, CDR1 DFQATT and CDR2 SNEGSKA (reference sequence). CDR3 nucleotides: TGCAGTGCTCCGGACAGGGGCACAGATACGCAGTATTTT. Residues: CSAPDRGTDTQYF.

J is TRBJ1-2 and V is TRBV6-1; maybe TRBD1 (6 bases). The CDR3 has 14 residues. Germline loops: CDR1 MNHNS, CDR2 SASEGT. V shed 3 bases and J shed 4 bases, with 12 bases lying between them. CDR3 bases: TGTGCCAGCAGTGAGGGGGCCAAGGTCTATGGCTACACCTTC. Translating it yields CASSEGAKVYGYTF.

The V call is TRBV6-5, the J call TRBJ1-2; D is ambiguous. Germline values: CDR1 MNHEY, CDR2 SVGAGI. Trimming left V 10 bases short and J 2 bases short, with 14 bases between. The CDR3 has 13 residues. The CDR3 spells CATGEAQNYGYTF. The CDR3 bases are TGTGCCACCGGGGAAGCCCAAAACTATGGCTACACCTTC.

The rearrangement uses TRBV20-1 and TRBJ1-2; 8 bases match TRBD1. V dropped 3 bases and J dropped 4; count of bases not matched to a gene: 16. CDR1 DFQATT and CDR2 SNEGSKA come from the germline V gene (reference sequence). This CDR3 comprises 17 residues. CDR3 residues: CSASHQGPGTGGYGYTF. CDR3 bases: TGCAGTGCTAGTCATCAAGGGCCAGGAACAGGGGGCTATGGCTACACCTTC.

V gene TRBV6-1 combines with J gene TRBJ2-3, with D possibly being TRBD2 (7 bases). The CDR3 has 15 residues. Trimming took 2 bases from V and 8 from J, leaving 17 bases between them. Germline V gives CDR1 MNHNS, CDR2 SASEGT. The CDR3, as DNA: TGTGCCAGCAGTGAACTCCGGGGGGCCGGCGGTACGCAGTATTTT. This encodes CASSELRGAGGTQYF.

This clonotype has ten or more counts. J is TRBJ2-7 and V is TRBV4-1; possible D gene TRBD1, 6 bases. V gave up 3 bases and J gave up 2 bases, with 14 bases separating them. Germline CDR1 is MGHRA and CDR2 is YSYEKL. The CDR3 is 15 residues long. CDR3 sequence (DNA): TGCGCCAGCAGCCAGGTTTCAGGGGCTACCTACGAGCAGTACTTC. Translation gives CASSQVSGATYEQYF.

The chain links TRBV7-8 to TRBJ2-1; 12 bases are a match to TRBD2. The germline V gene encodes CDR1 SGHVS and CDR2 FQNEAQ. The V and J ends lost 0 bases and 0 bases, in that order; junction bases with no gene match: 6. The length of the CDR3 is 19 residues. The chain's CDR3 is CASSLATSGGLSSYNEQFF. The CDR3 DNA is TGTGCCAGCAGCTTAGCGACTAGCGGGGGCCTGAGCTCCTACAATGAGCAGTTCTTC.

In this sample, this clonotype turned up a few times. CDR3 coding DNA: TGTGCCAGCAGCGCCAGCACCTCGGAGACCCAGTACTTC. Translation gives CASSASTSETQYF. This chain links TRBV7-2 with TRBJ2-5; the D is unclear. CDR1 is SGHTA and CDR2 is FQGNSA in the germline V gene. This CDR3 has 13 residues. Trimming cost V 5 bases and J 5 bases, with 12 bases left between them.

This clonotype was counted many times. The chain is built from TRBV5-1 and TRBJ1-1; 7 bases agree with TRBD1. CDR1 and CDR2 (germline): SGHRS, YFSETQ. The CDR3 sequence is 14 residues long. The V gene end was trimmed by 6 bases and the J gene end by 7 bases; junction bases not matched to a gene: 12. CDR3 nucleotides: TGCGCCAGCACCACCGGGACAGTCGGTGGTGAAGCTTTCTTT. As protein: CASTTGTVGGEAFF.

There are a few counts of this clonotype. The genes are TRBV4-3 and TRBJ1-2; the D is unclear. The germline V and J ends were trimmed by 7 bases and 5 bases, with 17 bases remaining between them. The germline CDR1 and CDR2 sequences are LGHNA and YSLEER. This CDR3 contains 14 residues. The CDR3 spells CASTPAARAYGYTF. DNA of the CDR3: TGCGCCAGCACGCCTGCGGCGAGGGCTTATGGCTACACCTTC.

In its sample, this clonotype was seen once. The chain couples TRBV4-2 to TRBJ1-1; TRBD1 matches 9 bases. This CDR3 spans 15 amino acids. CDR1 is LGHNA, CDR2 YNFKEQ, per germline. Losses at the gene ends were 1 base for V and 5 bases for J; bases not matched to a gene: 5. As DNA, the CDR3 is TGTGCCAGCAGCCAAGCCGGGACAGGGATTACTGAAGCTTTCTTT. Its protein is CASSQAGTGITEAFF.

This clonotype has a handful of counts. The V call is TRBV27, the J call TRBJ2-2; possible D gene TRBD1, 6 bases. V was clipped by 7 bases and J by 4 bases, with 28 bases between them. From germline, CDR1 is MNHEY and CDR2 SMNVEV (reference sequence). The CDR3 contains 19 residues. CDR3 residues: CASTFLSGVTGIGTGELFF. The CDR3 bases are TGTGCCAGCACCTTCCTTTCCGGGGTTACAGGGATCGGCACCGGGGAGCTGTTTTTT.

V usage is TRBV7-9 and J usage is TRBJ1-1; D is unresolved. V was trimmed by 4 bases and J by 7 bases, leaving 13 bases between them. CDR3 length equals 13 residues. The germline gives CDR1 SEHNR, CDR2 FQNEAQ (reference sequence). The chain's CDR3 is CASSSTPSVEAFF. DNA for the CDR3: TGTGCCAGCAGCTCCACCCCGTCGGTTGAAGCTTTCTTT.

The V and J genes are TRBV28 and TRBJ2-6; no clear D. CDR1 and CDR2 from the germline V gene are MDHEN and SYDVKM. The length of the CDR3 is 16 residues. Trimming took 4 bases from V and 2 from J, leaving 12 bases between them. DNA of the CDR3: TGTGCCAGCAGTTCAAACCCCTCCACTGGGGCCAACGTCCTGACTTTC. Amino acid sequence: CASSSNPSTGANVLTF. Full variable domain (outside the CDR3, taken from reference TRBV28 and TRBJ2-6): DVKVTQSSRYLVKRTGEKVFLECVQDMDHENMFWYRQDPGLGLRLIYFSYDVKMKEKGDIPEGYSVSREKKERFSLILESASTNQTSMYLCASSSNPSTGANVLTFGAGSRLTVL.

This clonotype was found a few times. The chain links TRBV4-1 to TRBJ2-5; possibly TRBD1 or TRBD2 for D (5 bases each). Per germline, CDR1 MGHRA and CDR2 YSYEKL. The CDR3 has 16 amino acids. V shed 3 bases and J shed 0 bases, with 14 bases lying between them. CDR3 sequence reads: CASSQDPGRYQETQYF. The CDR3 bases are TGCGCCAGCAGCCAGGACCCGGGACGCTACCAAGAGACCCAGTACTTC.

This chain joins TRBV28 and TRBJ1-4, with D maybe TRBD1 (6 bases). The germline V gene has CDR1 MDHEN and CDR2 SYDVKM. Trimming left V 6 bases short and J 0 bases short, with 14 bases between. The CDR3 totals 16 residues. DNA for the CDR3: TGTGCCAGCAGCTCGGGGACATTCGCAACTAATGAAAAACTGTTTTTT. Translating it yields CASSSGTFATNEKLFF.

This chain connects TRBV6-1 to TRBJ1-2; maybe TRBD1 (5 bases). The CDR3 runs 14 residues. Germline CDR1 MNHNS, CDR2 SASEGT. The V end was cut by 7 bases, the J end by 4 bases, with 16 bases between. CDR3 DNA: TGTGCCAGCAACTCCGGGGGACCGTTCTATGGCTACACCTTC. Its protein is CASNSGGPFYGYTF.

This clonotype was counted many times. The V and J genes are TRBV15 and TRBJ2-5; D tentatively reads TRBD1 or TRBD2 (5 bases each). CDR1 and CDR2 from the germline V gene are LNHNV and YYDKDF (reference sequence). V dropped 3 bases and J dropped 2 bases, with 7 bases sitting between them. The CDR3 has 13 residues. The CDR3 bases are TGTGCCACCAGCAGCTGGGGGCAAGAGACCCAGTACTTC. Amino acids: CATSSWGQETQYF.

The rearrangement joins TRBV12-3 or TRBV12-4 to TRBJ2-1, with D possibly TRBD1 on 6 matching bases. The CDR3 spans 17 residues. The V end was cut by 10 bases, the J end by 3 bases, with 25 bases between. CDR3 sequence: CATRLDDHPTGYNEQFF. The CDR3 DNA reads as TGTGCCACCCGCCTTGACGACCACCCGACAGGCTACAATGAGCAGTTCTTC.

With respect to this clonotype: Germline and junction disagree at one end, which may indicate a read error. The V and J genes are TRBV13 and TRBJ2-3; no clear D gene. Germline CDR1 is PRHDT and CDR2 is FYEKMQ (reference sequence). CDR3 length: 12 amino acids. DNA for the CDR3: TGTGCCAGCAGCTTAGGACCAGCAGCCCACCTATTT. Translating gives CASSLGPAAHLF.

This clonotype was detected only a few times. The chain links TRBV20-1 to TRBJ2-7, with 10 bases identical to TRBD2. The CDR3 spans 14 residues. The junction had 8 bases not matched to a gene; V was cut back by 2 bases and J by 7 bases. CDR1 and CDR2 from the germline V gene are DFQATT and SNEGSKA (reference sequence). In DNA form, the CDR3 reads TGCAGTGCTAGAATACCAGCGGGGGGGCTTGAGCAGTACGTC. Translation: CSARIPAGGLEQYV.

This clonotype was observed a few times. V gene TRBV9 combines with J gene TRBJ2-3, with 9 nucleotides matching TRBD1. The junction had 9 bases not matched to a gene; V was cut back by 4 bases and J by 3 bases. The CDR3 spans 16 residues. The germline CDR1 and CDR2 sequences are SGDLS and YYNGEE. The CDR3 DNA reads as TGTGCCAGCAGCCCCACAGGGGGCAGGTTGACAGATACGCAGTATTTT. It encodes CASSPTGGRLTDTQYF. The full variable domain, in which reference TRBV9 and TRBJ2-3 provide the parts outside the CDR3, is DSGVTQTPKHLITATGQRVTLRCSPRSGDLSVYWYQQSLDQGLQFLIQYYNGEERAKGNILERFSAQQFPDLHSELNLSSLELGDSALYFCASSPTGGRLTDTQYFGPGTRLTVL.

The rearrangement links TRBV25-1 to TRBJ1-6; D is possibly TRBD1 (5 bases). Between the trimmed V and J ends, which lost 8 bases and 7 bases, there was a span of 15 bases. The germline gives CDR1 MGHDK, CDR2 SYGVNS. The CDR3 extends over 14 amino acids. The CDR3 DNA is TGTGCCAGCTCCGAACGGGGGTTCAATTCACCCCTCCACTTT. Its translation is CASSERGFNSPLHF.

This clonotype was detected many times. The chain couples TRBV24-1 to TRBJ2-1; no firm D call. With 5 bases removed from V and 0 bases from J, the gap between germline ends came to 4 bases. The CDR3 has 13 residues. In germline, CDR1 is KGHDR, CDR2 SFDVKD. The DNA for the CDR3 is TGTGCCACCAGTGGGGGCTCCTACAATGAGCAGTTCTTC. This gives the protein CATSGGSYNEQFF.

This clonotype occurred a few times. CDR3 DNA: TGCAGCGTTGGCAGGGAAGTTAACACCGGGGAGCTGTTTTTT. Protein product: CSVGREVNTGELFF. The chain carries TRBV29-1 and TRBJ2-2, with D perhaps TRBD1 (5 bases). V was shortened by 4 bases and J by 2 bases, with 11 bases between the two germline ends. Germline CDR1 and CDR2: SQVTM and ANQGSEA. The CDR3 consists of 14 residues.

This clonotype was picked up a small number of times. The chain is built from TRBV20-1 and TRBJ2-1; 8 bases align to TRBD2. The CDR3 has 14 residues. Trimming cost V 4 bases and J 9 bases; bases outside gene matches: 11. The germline V gene has CDR1 DFQATT and CDR2 SNEGSKA (reference sequence). The chain's CDR3 is CSAKGAGGPFEQFF. The CDR3 nucleotides are TGCAGTGCTAAAGGGGCGGGGGGCCCTTTTGAGCAGTTCTTC.